This T cell receptor (beta chain) is from a study of blood T cells in healthy people across ages. Whole-study results and caveats: A greater number of naive CD4+ cells and higher diversity distinguished long-lived donors from aged donors. CMV infection status of these donors was not known.

A word on this clonotype: No antigen is known for it.

Every donor contributed around 10 milliliters of peripheral blood by blood draw. V lost 5 bases and J lost 4; bases outside the gene matches: 6. The CDR3 consists of 13 residues. Germline-derived CDR1 and CDR2 are DFQATT and SNEGSKA (reference sequence). Next came a second PCR, run for about 6 to 12 cycles, which used a sample-barcoded 5' primer along with a J-beta primer mix. The template-switch adaptor, which had 12 random nucleotides, put a tag on each cDNA molecule. TCRdb redid the calling of the 5' RACE reads with MiXCR, one entry per CDR3 protein. The table shows about 680,000 distinct CDR3 sequences, with around half occurring only once.

The gene calls are TRBV20-1 and TRBJ1-2; 8 positions agree with TRBD1. This receptor was identified in an older woman in good health. The specimen sequenced was blood. This CDR3 reads CSAWTGLGYGYTF. Here the CDR3 DNA reads TGCAGTGCTTGGACAGGGCTTGGCTATGGCTACACCTTC.